This T cell receptor (beta chain) appears in the sequencing data of a study of T cell responses to AZD1222 COVID-19 vaccine. Study-wide results and caveats: Most donors were white British, females outnumbered males, and clonal diversity was possibly underestimated. Of the AZD1222 recipients, only 5 or 6 were seropositive at baseline.

Whether given at about 4 or about 12 weeks, second doses were pooled. V was trimmed by 2 bases and J by 3 bases, leaving 7 bases between them. The CDR3 contains 14 residues. Germline assignment: CDR1 MNHEY and CDR2 SVGAGI. Using immunoSEQ multiplex PCR, the repertoire was profiled, and TCRdb retains in-frame clones only, with some absent. The data show tens of thousands of clones, 70% to 90% seen once. As to this clone: Its cognate antigen is unknown.

The rearrangement joins TRBV6-5 to TRBJ1-4; the D is unclear. The source is an adult who received the AZD1222 COVID-19 vaccine. Sequenced here: peripheral blood, sampled 28 days after the second AZD1222 dose. The CDR3 here is CASSYESPNEKLFF. The CDR3 DNA reads TGTGCCAGCAGTTACGAAAGTCCTAATGAAAAACTGTTTTTT.